Listed here are 7 T cell receptor beta chains from one sample, sequenced in a study of T cell responses to AZD1222 COVID-19 vaccine. Measured with immunoSEQ multiplex PCR; TCRdb has only the in-frame clones, and not every one. The sample carries 150,000 to 250,000 clones, approximately 89% recorded once. Sequencing used peripheral blood, obtained 28 days after the second AZD1222 dose. These receptor sequences come from an adult who received the AZD1222 COVID-19 vaccine.

The chain joins TRBV6-6 to TRBJ2-7; D is possibly TRBD1 or TRBD2 (5 bases each). Germline V gives CDR1 MNHNY, CDR2 SVGAGI (reference sequence). The CDR3 runs 14 residues. V shed 2 bases and J shed 0 bases, with 8 bases lying between them. CDR3 coding DNA: TGTGCCAGCAGTTACGAGGGGTCCTCCTACGAGCAGTACTTC. Its protein is CASSYEGSSYEQYF.

The V call is TRBV11-2, the J call TRBJ1-3; weak D call: TRBD1 (6 bases). The V gene lost 4 bases and the J gene lost 4 bases, with 17 bases spanning the gap. This CDR3 has 16 residues. CDR1 SGHAT and CDR2 FQNNGV come from the germline V gene. Written as DNA, the CDR3 is TGTGCCAGCAGCTCGATCTACAGGGATACGGGAAACACCATATATTTT. Amino acids: CASSSIYRDTGNTIYF.

The chain carries TRBV27 and TRBJ2-1; weak D call: TRBD2 (5 bases). V shed 8 bases and J shed 5 bases, with 16 bases lying between them. This CDR3 spans 14 amino acids. From germline, CDR1 is MNHEY and CDR2 SMNVEV (reference sequence). DNA of the CDR3: TGTGCCAGCGTAGGATCCGGGGTAAACAATGAGCAGTTCTTC. It is translated as CASVGSGVNNEQFF.

The rearrangement joins TRBV6-5 to TRBJ2-7, with 7 positions matching TRBD2. The V gene's germline CDR1 is MNHEY and CDR2 SVGAGI. The V and J ends lost 2 bases and 0 bases, in that order; junction bases with no gene match: 4. This CDR3 has 15 amino acids. The CDR3 region has the DNA TGTGCCAGCAGTTACGCGGCTAGCGGCTCCTACGAGCAGTACTTC. It codes for CASSYAASGSYEQYF.

V gene TRBV30 combines with J gene TRBJ2-2; 7 bases are a match to TRBD2. There are 16 residues in the CDR3. Trimming took 0 bases from V and 4 from J; bases not matched to a gene: 8. In germline, CDR1 is GTSNPN, CDR2 SVGIG (reference sequence). CDR3: CAWSVRRGGGTGELFF. The CDR3 nucleotides read TGTGCCTGGAGTGTACGGCGGGGCGGGGGCACCGGGGAGCTGTTTTTT.

The chain recombines TRBV6-2 or TRBV6-3 with TRBJ1-5; 8 bases are a match to TRBD1. After removal of 5 bases from V and 1 base from J, the junction contained 4 bases not matched to a gene. CDR3 size: 15 residues. Germline lookup yields CDR1 MNHEY and CDR2 SVGEGT. The CDR3 loop reads CASSQRQGSNQPQHF. The CDR3 DNA follows: TGTGCCAGCAGTCAACGACAGGGGAGCAATCAGCCCCAGCATTTT.

The chain carries TRBV18 and TRBJ1-5; TRBD1 agrees at 8 bases. J lost 8 bases, V lost 4 bases, and 7 bases had no gene match. The CDR3 is made up of 14 amino acids. Germline assignment: CDR1 KGHSH and CDR2 LQKENI. The CDR3 sequence is CASSLDRVHEPQHF. CDR3 bases: TGTGCCAGCTCACTGGACAGGGTCCATGAGCCCCAGCATTTT.